The T cell receptor beta chain under discussion was sequenced for a study of T cells in Graves' hyperthyroidism and ophthalmopathy. Trimming stripped 2 bases from V and 1 base from J, with 6 bases between. The germline V gene has CDR1 MNHEY and CDR2 SVGEGT. The CDR3 is 13 residues long. Using RNA transcripts as the source, TCR beta CDR3 regions were amplified. RT-PCR in the first round (using the HTBI primer set) targeted the TCR CDR3. MiXCR, run by TCRdb on the multiplex PCR reads, gives a single entry per CDR3 protein. This repertoire shows about 840,000 distinct CDR3 sequences, roughly 40% found once; its top ten account for more than 7%. General study findings and limits: With a median lead of about six months before onset, the model predicted ophthalmopathy.

With regard to this clonotype: The antigen remains undetermined.

The genes are TRBV6-2 or TRBV6-3 and TRBJ2-7; D gene ambiguous. The sequencing input was blood. This clonotype was obtained from a man between 18 and 29 years old with Graves' hyperthyroidism. The CDR3 protein is CASSYPPSYEQYF. CDR3 DNA: TGTGCCAGCAGTTACCCTCCGTCCTACGAGCAGTACTTC.